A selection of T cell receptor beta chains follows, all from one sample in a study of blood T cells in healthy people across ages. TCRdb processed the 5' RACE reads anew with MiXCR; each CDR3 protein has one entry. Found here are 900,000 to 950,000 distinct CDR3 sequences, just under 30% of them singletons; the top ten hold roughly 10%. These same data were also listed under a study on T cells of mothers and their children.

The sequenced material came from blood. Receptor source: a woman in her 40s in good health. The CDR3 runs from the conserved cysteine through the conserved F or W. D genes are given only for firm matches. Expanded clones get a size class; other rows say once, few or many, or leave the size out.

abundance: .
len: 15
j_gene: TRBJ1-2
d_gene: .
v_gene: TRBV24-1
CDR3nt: TGTGCCTCCAGTGATCCCGGGACGGAAAACTATGGCTACACCTTC
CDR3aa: CASSDPGTENYGYTF

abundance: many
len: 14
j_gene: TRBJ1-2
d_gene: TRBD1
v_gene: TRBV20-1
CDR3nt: TGCAGTGCTAGAGACCGACAGGGCGTAGGTGGCTACACCTTC
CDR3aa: CSARDRQGVGGYTF

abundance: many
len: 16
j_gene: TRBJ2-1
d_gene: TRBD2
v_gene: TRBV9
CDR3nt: TGTGCCAGCAGCCTCCTCGGCGGGGGGGTGCGGAATGAGCAGTTCTTC
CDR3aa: CASSLLGGGVRNEQFF

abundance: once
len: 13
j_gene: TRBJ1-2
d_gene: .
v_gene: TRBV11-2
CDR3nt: TGTGCCAGCAGCGCCGCACCTGGGGATGGCTACACCTTC
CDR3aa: CASSAAPGDGYTF

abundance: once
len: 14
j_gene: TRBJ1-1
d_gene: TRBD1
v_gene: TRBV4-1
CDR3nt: TGCGCCAACAGGGGGGAACAGTTGAACACTGAAGCTTTCTTT
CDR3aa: CANRGEQLNTEAFF

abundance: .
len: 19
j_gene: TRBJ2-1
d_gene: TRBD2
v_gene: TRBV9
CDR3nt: TGTGCCAGCAGCGTAGAAGCTAGCGGGGGGCCGAACTCCTACAATGAGCAGTTCTTC
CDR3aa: CASSVEASGGPNSYNEQFF

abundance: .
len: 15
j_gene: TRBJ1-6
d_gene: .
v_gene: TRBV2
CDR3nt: TGTGCCAGCAGCCTGGGACAACTAAATAATTCACCCCTCCACTTT
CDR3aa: CASSLGQLNNSPLHF

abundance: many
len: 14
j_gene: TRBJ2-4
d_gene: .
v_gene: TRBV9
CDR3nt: TGTGCCAGCAGCGTAACGGGAACCAAAAACATTCAGTACTTC
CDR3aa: CASSVTGTKNIQYF

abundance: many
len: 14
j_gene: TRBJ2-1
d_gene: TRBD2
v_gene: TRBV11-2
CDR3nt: TGTGCCAGCACCGGGACTAGCTCCTACAATGAGCAGTTCTTC
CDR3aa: CASTGTSSYNEQFF

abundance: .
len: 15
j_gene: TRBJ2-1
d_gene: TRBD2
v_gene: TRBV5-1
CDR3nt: TGCGCCAGCAGCCCTGGAGCGGGGGACTACAATGAGCAGGTCTTC
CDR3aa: CASSPGAGDYNEQVF

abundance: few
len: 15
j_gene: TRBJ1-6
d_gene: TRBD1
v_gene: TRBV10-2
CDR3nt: TGCGCCAGCGGGCCGTGGGACAGGGTTAATTCACCCCTCCACTTT
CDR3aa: CASGPWDRVNSPLHF

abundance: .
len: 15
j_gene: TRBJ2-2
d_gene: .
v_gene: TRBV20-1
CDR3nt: TGCAGTGCTAGAGTTAGGACAGCGAACACCGGGGAGCTGTTTTTT
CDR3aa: CSARVRTANTGELFF

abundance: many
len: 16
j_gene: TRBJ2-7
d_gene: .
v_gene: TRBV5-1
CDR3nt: TGCGCCAGCAGCTTGGCATCTTCGCTCGGGGGAAACGAGCAGTACTTC
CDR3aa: CASSLASSLGGNEQYF

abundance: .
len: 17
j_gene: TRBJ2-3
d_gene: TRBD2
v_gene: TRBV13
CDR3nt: TGTGCCAGCAGCTTAGTAGCGGGGGGGCCAAGCACAGATACGCAGTATTTT
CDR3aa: CASSLVAGGPSTDTQYF

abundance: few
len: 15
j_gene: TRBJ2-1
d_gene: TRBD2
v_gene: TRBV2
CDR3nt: TGTGCCAGCATGGGACTAGCGGGGGTACGGGGTGAGCAGTTCTTC
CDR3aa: CASMGLAGVRGEQFF

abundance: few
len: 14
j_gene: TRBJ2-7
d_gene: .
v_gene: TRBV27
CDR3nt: TGTGCCAGCAGTACCGGGACCGCAGCCTACGAGCAGTACTTC
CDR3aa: CASSTGTAAYEQYF

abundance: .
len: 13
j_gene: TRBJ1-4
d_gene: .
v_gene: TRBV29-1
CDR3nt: TGCAGCGTTGAAGCGCAACTCGGGGAAAAACTGTTTTTT
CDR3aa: CSVEAQLGEKLFF

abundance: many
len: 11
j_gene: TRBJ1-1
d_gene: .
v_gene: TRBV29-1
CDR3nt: TGCAGCGTTGGAGGGTACACTGAAGCTTTCTTT
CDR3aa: CSVGGYTEAFF

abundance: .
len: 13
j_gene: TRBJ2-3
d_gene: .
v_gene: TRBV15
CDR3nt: TGTGCCACCGCCAAAGGACTGGCGGATACGCAGTATTTT
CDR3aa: CATAKGLADTQYF

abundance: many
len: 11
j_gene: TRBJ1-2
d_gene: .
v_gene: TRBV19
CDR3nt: TGTGCCAGTAGTCTCGGACTGGTCCACACCTTC
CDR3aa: CASSLGLVHTF

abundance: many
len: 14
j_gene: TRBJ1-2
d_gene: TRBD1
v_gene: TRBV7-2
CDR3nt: TGTGCCAGCAGCTTGCGGACAGGGGACTATGGCTACACCTTC
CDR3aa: CASSLRTGDYGYTF

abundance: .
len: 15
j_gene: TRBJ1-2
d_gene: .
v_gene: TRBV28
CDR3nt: TGTGCCAGCAGTCCGGACATCCGAGGTACTTATGGCTACACCTTC
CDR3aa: CASSPDIRGTYGYTF

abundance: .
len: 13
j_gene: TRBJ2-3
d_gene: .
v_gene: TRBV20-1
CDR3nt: TGCAGTGCGATACGGGGGCCCAGAGATACGCAGTATTTT
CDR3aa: CSAIRGPRDTQYF

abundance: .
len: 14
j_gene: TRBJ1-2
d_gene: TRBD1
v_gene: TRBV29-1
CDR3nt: TGCAGCGCCTTGATCCAGGGGGGCAGCTATGGCTACACCTTC
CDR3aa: CSALIQGGSYGYTF

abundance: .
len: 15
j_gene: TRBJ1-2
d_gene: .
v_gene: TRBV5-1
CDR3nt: TGCGCCAGCAGCCCCAGCGGGGGTGCGAACTATGGCTACACCTTC
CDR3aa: CASSPSGGANYGYTF

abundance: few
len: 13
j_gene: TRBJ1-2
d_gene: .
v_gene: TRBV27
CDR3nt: TGTGCCAGCAAGGGCGCCGGGATCTATGGCTACACCTTC
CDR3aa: CASKGAGIYGYTF

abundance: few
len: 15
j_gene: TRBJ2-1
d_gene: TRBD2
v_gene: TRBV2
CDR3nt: TGTGCCAGCAGTGGGGAAGGCGGGGGGGCCAGTGAGCAGTTCTTC
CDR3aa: CASSGEGGGASEQFF

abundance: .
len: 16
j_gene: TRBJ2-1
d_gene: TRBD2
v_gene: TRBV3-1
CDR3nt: TGTGCCAGCAGCCAGCTTAGCGGGGGGCCTAGCAATGAGCAGTTCTTC
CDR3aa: CASSQLSGGPSNEQFF

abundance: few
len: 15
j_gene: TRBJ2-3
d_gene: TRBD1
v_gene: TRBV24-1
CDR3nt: TGTGCCACCAGTGTATCAGGGGGCCACGCGGATACGCAGTATTTT
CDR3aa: CATSVSGGHADTQYF

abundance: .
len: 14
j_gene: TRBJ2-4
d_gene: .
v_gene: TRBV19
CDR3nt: TGTGCCAGTAGTAACCCAGGGGATAAAAACATTCAGTACTTC
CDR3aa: CASSNPGDKNIQYF

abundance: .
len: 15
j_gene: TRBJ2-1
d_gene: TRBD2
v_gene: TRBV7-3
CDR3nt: TGTGCCAGCGGTTTTACGGGGGGGAGGGCCAATGAGCAGTTCTTC
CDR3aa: CASGFTGGRANEQFF

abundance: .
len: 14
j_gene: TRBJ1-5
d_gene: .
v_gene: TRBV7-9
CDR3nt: TGTGCCAGCAGCTTAGAAAGTGGGGATCAGCCCCAGCATTTT
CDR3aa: CASSLESGDQPQHF

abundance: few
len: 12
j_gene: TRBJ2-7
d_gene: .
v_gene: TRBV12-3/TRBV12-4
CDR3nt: TGTGCCAGTTCGGGGCAGTTCTACGAGCAGTACTTC
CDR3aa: CASSGQFYEQYF

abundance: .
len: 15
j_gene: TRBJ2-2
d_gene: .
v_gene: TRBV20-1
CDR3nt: TGCAGTGCTGACGGCCCTAACGGACCCACCGGGGAGCTGTTTTTT
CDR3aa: CSADGPNGPTGELFF

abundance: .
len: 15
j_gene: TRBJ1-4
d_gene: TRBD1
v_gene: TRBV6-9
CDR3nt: TGTGCCAGCAGTTATTCCGGGACAGTGAATGAAAAACTGTTTTTT
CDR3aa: CASSYSGTVNEKLFF

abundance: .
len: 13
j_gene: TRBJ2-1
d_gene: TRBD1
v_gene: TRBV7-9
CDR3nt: TGTGCCAGCAGCCATCCGACAGGGGATGAGCAGTTCTTC
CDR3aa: CASSHPTGDEQFF

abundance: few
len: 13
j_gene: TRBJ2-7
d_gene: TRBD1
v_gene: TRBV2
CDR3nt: TGTGCCAGCAGTGAAAGGGGGCTTTACGAGCAGTACTTC
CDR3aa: CASSERGLYEQYF

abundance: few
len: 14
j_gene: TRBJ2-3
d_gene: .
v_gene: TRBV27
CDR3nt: TGTGCCAGCAGTCGTGGGTATCGCACAGATACGCAGTATTTT
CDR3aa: CASSRGYRTDTQYF

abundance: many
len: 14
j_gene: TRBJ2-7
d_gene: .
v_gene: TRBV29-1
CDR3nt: TGCAGCGTTGGGGGGTTTAGGGGCACCTACGAGCAGTACTTC
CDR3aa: CSVGGFRGTYEQYF

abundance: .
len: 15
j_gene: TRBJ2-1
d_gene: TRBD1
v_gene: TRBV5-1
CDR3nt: TGCGCCAGCAGCAGGGACAGGGCCTCCTACAATGAGCGGTTCTTC
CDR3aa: CASSRDRASYNERFF